Reported below is one T cell receptor (beta chain). Clones were sequenced by immunoSEQ multiplex PCR, and TCRdb holds only the in-frame ones, with some missing. The profile covers some 290,000 clones, with around four fifths appearing a single time and 6.7% taken by the ten largest. This specimen belongs to a study of cytotoxic CD8 clonotypes in ibrutinib-treated CLL. The germline V and J ends were trimmed by 5 bases and 3 bases, with 11 bases remaining between them. Per germline, CDR1 SGHTA and CDR2 FQGNSA. The CDR3 spans 13 residues. The specimen was PBMCs, collected before ibrutinib treatment. The chain is built from TRBV7-2 and TRBJ2-7; D is perhaps TRBD1 or TRBD2 (5 bases each). The TCR sequence derives from a human donor with chronic lymphocytic leukemia. CDR3 protein: CASSTGTFYEQYF. The CDR3 nucleotides read TGTGCCAGCAGCACCGGGACCTTCTACGAGCAGTACTTC. Supplemented by reference TRBV7-2 and TRBJ2-7, the full variable domain reads GAGVSQSPSNKVTEKGKDVELRCDPISGHTALYWYRQSLGQGLEFLIYFQGNSAPDKSGLPSDRFSAERTGGSVSTLTIQRTQQEDSAVYLCASSTGTFYEQYFGPGTRLTVT.